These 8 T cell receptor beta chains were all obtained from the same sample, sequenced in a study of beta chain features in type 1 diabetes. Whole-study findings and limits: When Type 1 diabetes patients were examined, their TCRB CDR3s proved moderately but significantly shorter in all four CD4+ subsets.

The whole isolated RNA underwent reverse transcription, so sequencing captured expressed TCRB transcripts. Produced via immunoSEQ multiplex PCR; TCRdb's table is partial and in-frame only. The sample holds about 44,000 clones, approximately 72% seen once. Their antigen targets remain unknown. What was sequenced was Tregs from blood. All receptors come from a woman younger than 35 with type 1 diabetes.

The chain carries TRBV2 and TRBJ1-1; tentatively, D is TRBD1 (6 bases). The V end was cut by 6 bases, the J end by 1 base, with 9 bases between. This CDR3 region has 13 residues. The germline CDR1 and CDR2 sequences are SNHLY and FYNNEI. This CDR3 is CASSPRGNTEAFF. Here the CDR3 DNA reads TGTGCCAGCAGCCCCAGGGGGAACACTGAAGCTTTCTTT.

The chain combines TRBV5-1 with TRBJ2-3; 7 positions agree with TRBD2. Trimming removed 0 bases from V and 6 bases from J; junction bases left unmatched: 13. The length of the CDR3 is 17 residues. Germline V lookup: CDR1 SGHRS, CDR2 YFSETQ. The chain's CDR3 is CASSLGPSGGRGDTQYF. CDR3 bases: TGCGCCAGCAGCTTGGGGCCCTCCGGGGGGAGAGGCGATACGCAGTATTTT.

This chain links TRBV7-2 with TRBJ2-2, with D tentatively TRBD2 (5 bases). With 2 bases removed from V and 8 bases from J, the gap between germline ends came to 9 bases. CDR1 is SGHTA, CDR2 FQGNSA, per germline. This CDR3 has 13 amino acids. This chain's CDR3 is CASSLSKRGELFF. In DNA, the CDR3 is TGTGCCAGCAGCTTATCGAAGCGGGGGGAGCTGTTTTTT.

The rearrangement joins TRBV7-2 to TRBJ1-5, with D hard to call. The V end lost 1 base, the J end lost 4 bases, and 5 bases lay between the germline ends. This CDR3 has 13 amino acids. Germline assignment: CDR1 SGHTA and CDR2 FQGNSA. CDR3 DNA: TGTGCCAGCAGCTTAGGTCCGAATCAGCCCCAGCATTTT. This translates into CASSLGPNQPQHF.

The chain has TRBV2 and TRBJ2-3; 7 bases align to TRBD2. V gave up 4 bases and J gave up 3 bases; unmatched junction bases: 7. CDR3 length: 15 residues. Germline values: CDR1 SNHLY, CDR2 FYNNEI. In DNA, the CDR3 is TGTGCCAGCAGTGCGGAGGCTAGCGGTACAGATACGCAGTATTTT. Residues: CASSAEASGTDTQYF.

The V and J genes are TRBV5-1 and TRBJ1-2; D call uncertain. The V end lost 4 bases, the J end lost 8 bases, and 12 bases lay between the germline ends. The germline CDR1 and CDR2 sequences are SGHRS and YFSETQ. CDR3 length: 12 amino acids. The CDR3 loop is CASSPDAGGYTF. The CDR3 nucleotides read TGCGCCAGCAGCCCGGACGCGGGAGGCTACACCTTC.

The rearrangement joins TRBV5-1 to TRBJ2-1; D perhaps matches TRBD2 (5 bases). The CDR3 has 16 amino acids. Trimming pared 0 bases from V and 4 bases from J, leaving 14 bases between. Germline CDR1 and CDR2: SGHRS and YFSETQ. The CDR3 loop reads CASSLASGERYNEQFF. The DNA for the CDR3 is TGCGCCAGCAGCTTGGCTTCTGGGGAGAGGTACAATGAGCAGTTCTTC. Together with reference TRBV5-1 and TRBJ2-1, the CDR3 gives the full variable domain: KAGVTQTPRYLIKTRGQQVTLSCSPISGHRSVSWYQQTPGQGLQFLFEYFSETQRNKGNFPGRFSGRQFSNSRSEMNVSTLELGDSALYLCASSLASGERYNEQFFGPGTRLTVL.

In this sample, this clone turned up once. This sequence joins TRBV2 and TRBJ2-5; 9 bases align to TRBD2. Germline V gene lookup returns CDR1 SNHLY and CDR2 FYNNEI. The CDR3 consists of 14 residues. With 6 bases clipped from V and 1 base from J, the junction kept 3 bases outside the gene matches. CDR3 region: CASRWREGQETQYF. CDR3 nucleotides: TGTGCCAGCAGGTGGCGGGAGGGCCAAGAGACCCAGTACTTC.